The source of this T cell receptor (beta chain) is a study of cytomegalovirus exposure and HLA in healthy donors. Study observations and caveats: Most TCR beta V segments were productive about 87% or about 30% of the time in an earlier analysis.

Points on this clone: What it binds is not known.

The study ran its PCR with 60 Vbeta and 13 Jbeta primers. The data were produced by immunoSEQ multiplex PCR, yet TCRdb's version contains in-frame clones alone and is incomplete. The table has over 80,000 clones, about 66% seen once. The germline gives CDR1 SSHAT, CDR2 FNYEAQ (reference sequence). The trim removed 5 bases at V and 7 bases at J, leaving 8 bases unmatched. This CDR3 is built from 14 residues. This sequence originates from a boy aged 5-17 years in good health and CMV-seropositive. This chain joins TRBV7-7 and TRBJ2-7, with 10 bases that match TRBD1. The sequenced material came from PBMCs. CDR3 bases: TGTGCCAGCAGCCCCGGACAGGGGGGGAAGGAGCAGTACTTC. Its protein is CASSPGQGGKEQYF.